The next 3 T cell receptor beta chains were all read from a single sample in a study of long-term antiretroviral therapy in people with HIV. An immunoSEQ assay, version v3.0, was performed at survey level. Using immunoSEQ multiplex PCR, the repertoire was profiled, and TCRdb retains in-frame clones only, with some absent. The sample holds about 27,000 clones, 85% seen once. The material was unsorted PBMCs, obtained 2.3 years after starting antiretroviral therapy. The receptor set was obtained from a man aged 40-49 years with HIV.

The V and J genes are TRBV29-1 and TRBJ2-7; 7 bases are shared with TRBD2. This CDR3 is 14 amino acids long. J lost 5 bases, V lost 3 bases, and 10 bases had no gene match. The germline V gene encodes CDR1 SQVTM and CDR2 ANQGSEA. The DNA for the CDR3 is TGCAGCGTTGATTCGGGGGGAACGCCCCACGAGCAGTACTTC. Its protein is CSVDSGGTPHEQYF.

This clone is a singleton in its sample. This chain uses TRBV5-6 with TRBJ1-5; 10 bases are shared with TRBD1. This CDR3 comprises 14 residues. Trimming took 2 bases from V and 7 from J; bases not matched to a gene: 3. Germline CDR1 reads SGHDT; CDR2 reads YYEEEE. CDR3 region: CASSFGQGGQPQHF. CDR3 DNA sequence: TGTGCCAGCAGCTTCGGACAGGGGGGCCAGCCCCAGCATTTT.

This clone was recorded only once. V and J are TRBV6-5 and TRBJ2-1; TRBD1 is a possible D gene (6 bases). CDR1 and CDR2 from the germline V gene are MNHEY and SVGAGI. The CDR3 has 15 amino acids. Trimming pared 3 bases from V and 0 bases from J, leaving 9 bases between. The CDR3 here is CASSYTGSSYNEQFF. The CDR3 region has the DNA TGTGCCAGCAGTTATACAGGGAGCTCCTACAATGAGCAGTTCTTC.